One sample yielded the 31 T cell receptor beta chains listed below, sequenced in a study of blood T cells in healthy people across ages. A sample-barcoded 5' primer and a J-beta primer mix were used in a second PCR of roughly 6 to 11 cycles. TCRdb independently ran MiXCR on the 5' RACE reads; one entry per CDR3 protein. The sample has 1 million or so distinct CDR3 sequences, roughly 45% seen once; the top ten hold 15% to 20%. The sequenced sample was blood. Receptors were obtained from a woman aged 55-69 years in good health.

The rearrangement joins TRBV11-2 to TRBJ2-6, with a weak D call TRBD2 (5 bases). CDR1 and CDR2 from the germline V gene are SGHAT and FQNNGV. V lost 5 bases to trimming and J lost 9 bases, with 17 bases between them. The CDR3 has 15 amino acids. The CDR3 here is CASSRPPGRDNVLTF. CDR3 coding DNA: TGTGCCAGCAGCCGCCCCCCGGGAAGGGACAACGTCCTGACTTTC.

The V call is TRBV10-3, the J call TRBJ2-7; TRBD1 agrees at 7 bases. V dropped 3 bases and J dropped 5; count of bases not matched to a gene: 7. Looked up from germline, CDR1 is ENHRY and CDR2 is SYGVKD. The CDR3 has 14 amino acids. In DNA, the CDR3 is TGTGCCATCAGTGATACAGGGGACCGGGACGAGCAGTACTTC. It specifies CAISDTGDRDEQYF.

The rearrangement uses TRBV10-3 and TRBJ1-2; D gene ambiguous. The ends were cut back, 2 bases at V and 11 bases at J, with 12 bases in the middle. Germline V gives CDR1 ENHRY, CDR2 SYGVKD. CDR3 length: 12 residues. The CDR3 DNA sequence: TGTGCCATCAGTGAGCCTGGACCCGGTTACACCTTC. This encodes CAISEPGPGYTF.

The J gene is TRBJ1-5, the V gene TRBV6-5; D perhaps matches TRBD1 (5 bases). V was pared by 8 bases and J by 3 bases, with 11 bases between. Germline V lookup: CDR1 MNHEY, CDR2 SVGAGI. The CDR3 runs 13 residues. The CDR3 spells CASRGPNNQPQHF. The CDR3 nucleotides read TGTGCCAGCCGGGGACCGAACAATCAGCCCCAGCATTTT.

J is TRBJ2-7 and V is TRBV9, with 7 bases that match TRBD2. In germline, CDR1 is SGDLS, CDR2 YYNGEE. V lost 3 bases and J lost 3; bases outside the gene matches: 9. The CDR3 totals 15 residues. The CDR3 sequence: CASSEGSGANYEQYF. The CDR3 DNA reads as TGTGCCAGCAGCGAGGGGAGCGGGGCTAACTACGAGCAGTACTTC.

This clonotype has just a few counts. The chain employs TRBV27 and TRBJ2-5; D is undetermined. Per germline, CDR1 MNHEY and CDR2 SMNVEV (reference sequence). The CDR3 runs to 15 residues. V was shortened by 5 bases and J by 4 bases, with 17 bases between the two germline ends. Here the CDR3 reads CASSPRSRGGETQYF. The CDR3 DNA reads as TGTGCCAGCAGTCCCCGTTCCCGAGGTGGAGAGACCCAGTACTTC.

There are a few counts of this clonotype. The chain has TRBV10-3 and TRBJ1-2; TRBD1 aligns across 7 bases. V dropped 3 bases and J dropped 3; count of bases not matched to a gene: 1. This CDR3 has 13 residues. From germline, CDR1 is ENHRY and CDR2 SYGVKD. CDR3 DNA sequence: TGTGCCATCAGTGACAGGGGGGACTATGGCTACACCTTC. It yields the protein CAISDRGDYGYTF.

CDR3 nucleotides: TGTGCCAGCAGTTCCGGACTAGCGGGGTACAATGAGCAGTACTTC. This gives the protein CASSSGLAGYNEQYF. The chain is built from TRBV7-2 and TRBJ2-1, with 12 positions matching TRBD2. The J call may be incorrect, as the DNA end agrees better with TRBJ2-7. CDR3 length equals 15 residues. Germline CDR1 and CDR2: SGHTA and FQGNSA.

This chain connects TRBV6-2 or TRBV6-3 to TRBJ1-1; D possibly corresponds to TRBD1 (6 bases). Germline CDR1 is MNHEY and CDR2 is SVGEGT. This CDR3 comprises 13 residues. Trimming pared 6 bases from V and 10 bases from J, leaving 18 bases between. This CDR3 is CASSNGGLWGAFF. The CDR3, as DNA: TGTGCCAGCAGCAACGGGGGGCTCTGGGGAGCTTTCTTT.

J is TRBJ2-1 and V is TRBV6-6; 7 bases agree with TRBD2. Unmatched junction bases numbered 9, after V lost 7 bases and J lost 0 bases. The CDR3 extends over 16 amino acids. Germline V gene sequence: CDR1 MNHNY, CDR2 SVGAGI (reference sequence). In DNA form, the CDR3 reads TGTGCCAGCACCCAAGGGAGGGAGTTCTCCTACAATGAGCAGTTCTTC. It yields the protein CASTQGREFSYNEQFF.

This clonotype was seen more than once but under ten times. V is TRBV12-3 or TRBV12-4 and J is TRBJ2-7; perhaps TRBD2 as D (5 bases). V was shortened by 5 bases and J by 8 bases, with 16 bases between the two germline ends. This CDR3 region has 13 residues. The CDR3 coding sequence is TGTGCCAGCAGTGGAGGAACGAGCCAGAAGCAGTACTTC. It encodes CASSGGTSQKQYF.

As to this clonotype: The CDR3 does not end in the conserved phenylalanine or tryptophan, so this is likely a read error. The chain carries TRBV20-1 and TRBJ2-7; D is possibly TRBD2 (6 bases). V lost 6 bases to trimming and J lost 1 base, with 10 bases between them. Per the germline V gene, CDR1 is DFQATT and CDR2 is SNEGSKA (reference sequence). This CDR3 has 12 amino acids. CDR3 protein: CSAGLKSYEQYS. The CDR3 nucleotides read TGCAGTGCCGGACTAAAATCCTACGAGCAGTACTCC.

The V and J genes are TRBV7-8 and TRBJ2-3; 15 bases agree with TRBD2. The germline V gene has CDR1 SGHVS and CDR2 FQNEAQ. This CDR3 has 15 amino acids. J gave up 6 bases and V 5 bases, and 3 bases lay outside the gene matches. Here the CDR3 DNA reads TGTGCCAGCAGCAGGGGGACTAGCGGGAGGGATACGCAGTATTTT. This sequence encodes CASSRGTSGRDTQYF.

This clonotype appeared a few times. J is TRBJ2-5 and V is TRBV5-5; D gene unclear. Trimming removed 0 bases at V and 2 bases at J, with 14 bases between. Germline V gene sequence: CDR1 SGHKS, CDR2 YYEKEE (reference sequence). This CDR3 is built from 16 residues. CDR3 amino acids: CASSLALGEVQETQYF. Here the CDR3 DNA reads TGTGCCAGCAGCTTGGCGCTAGGAGAGGTTCAAGAGACCCAGTACTTC.

There are a few counts of this clonotype. The gene calls are TRBV21-1 and TRBJ2-4; the table's D gene call, TRBD1, was not cross checked with the DNA. TRBV21-1 is assigned pseudogene status. The CDR3 totals 20 residues. In DNA, the CDR3 is TGTGCCAGCAGCAAAGTTTGTGCGAACAGGGGAGGGGTGGCCAAAAACATTCAGTACTTC. This sequence encodes CASSKVCANRGGVAKNIQYF.

The chain carries TRBV5-5 and TRBJ2-5; D is unclear. In germline, CDR1 is SGHKS, CDR2 YYEKEE (reference sequence). The V gene lost 4 bases and the J gene lost 3 bases, with 19 bases spanning the gap. The CDR3 has 16 residues. CDR3 residues: CASSPAGPLGKETQYF. In DNA form, the CDR3 reads TGTGCCAGCAGCCCCGCAGGCCCCCTGGGGAAAGAGACCCAGTACTTC. The variable domain in full, completed from reference TRBV5-5 and TRBJ2-5, reads DAGVTQSPTHLIKTRGQQVTLRCSPISGHKSVSWYQQVLGQGPQFIFQYYEKEERGRGNFPDRFSARQFPNYSSELNVNALLLGDSALYLCASSPAGPLGKETQYFGPGTRLLVL.

The chain couples TRBV20-1 to TRBJ2-4, with D possibly matching TRBD2 (5 bases). V dropped 6 bases and J dropped 7 bases, with 10 bases sitting between them. The CDR3 is made up of 11 amino acids. Per germline, CDR1 DFQATT and CDR2 SNEGSKA (reference sequence). CDR3 DNA: TGCAGTGCCCGGACGGGGAACATTCAGTACTTC. Amino acids: CSARTGNIQYF.

The chain couples TRBV11-1 to TRBJ2-2; 9 bases are shared with TRBD1. The trim removed 5 bases at V and 4 bases at J, leaving 8 bases unmatched. Germline loops: CDR1 SGHAT, CDR2 FQDESV (reference sequence). The CDR3 has 16 residues. CDR3 coding DNA: TGTGCCAGCAGCACGGGACAGGGCAGGAGCACCGGGGAGCTGTTTTTT. This translates into CASSTGQGRSTGELFF.

About this clonotype itself: A read error may account for a junction end that differs from germline. This chain joins TRBV5-6 and TRBJ2-7; no definite D call. This CDR3 is 14 amino acids long. Germline V CDR1 and CDR2: SGHDT, YYEEEE. The CDR3 sequence: CTSSLAENSYEQYF. CDR3 DNA sequence: TGTACCAGCAGCTTGGCAGAGAACTCCTACGAGCAGTACTTC.

The sample holds a few counts of this clonotype. The rearrangement uses TRBV11-2 and TRBJ2-3; 10 nucleotides match TRBD1. This CDR3 spans 15 amino acids. Trimming cost V 5 bases and J 5 bases; bases outside gene matches: 7. Germline-derived CDR1 and CDR2 are SGHAT and FQNNGV. The CDR3 sequence is CASSTPGQGIDTQYF. The CDR3 nucleotides are TGTGCCAGCAGCACACCGGGACAGGGGATAGATACGCAGTATTTT.

V and J are TRBV21-1 and TRBJ2-7; TRBD2 is taken as the D call from the table, unchecked against the DNA. TRBV21-1 is recorded as a pseudogene. There are 18 residues in the CDR3. The CDR3 here is CASSKAIRGLAGDDEQYF. CDR3 nucleotides: TGTGCCAGCAGCAAAGCCATTAGGGGACTAGCGGGAGATGACGAGCAGTACTTC.

The chain couples TRBV5-1 to TRBJ1-2; the D is unclear. The CDR3 is 13 residues long. From germline, CDR1 is SGHRS and CDR2 YFSETQ. Trimming stripped 1 base from V and 7 bases from J, with 11 bases between. CDR3 residues: CASSLNRVSGYTF. The CDR3 DNA reads as TGCGCCAGCAGCTTGAATAGGGTCTCTGGCTACACCTTC.

Here the CDR3 reads CASSRTGVLYEQYF. CDR3 DNA sequence: TGTGCCAGCAGCCGGACAGGGGTTTTGTACGAGCAGTACTTC. The V and J genes are TRBV3-1 and TRBJ2-7; TRBD1 matches 9 bases. V shed 4 bases and J 4 bases; nucleotides not matched to a gene: 5. CDR1 and CDR2 from the germline V gene are LGHDT and YNNKEL (reference sequence). CDR3 length: 14 amino acids.

The V and J genes are TRBV5-4 and TRBJ2-7; a possible D gene is TRBD1 (5 bases). V lost 3 bases to trimming and J lost 5 bases, with 12 bases between them. The germline gives CDR1 SGHNT, CDR2 YYREEE (reference sequence). The length of the CDR3 is 13 residues. DNA of the CDR3: TGTGCCAGCAGCTCATGGGGCACGGACGAGCAGTACTTC. This encodes CASSSWGTDEQYF.

The J gene is TRBJ1-1, the V gene TRBV28; D is ambiguous. Trimming cost V 6 bases and J 10 bases, with 12 bases left between them. Germline CDR1 is MDHEN and CDR2 is SYDVKM. The CDR3 is 11 amino acids. The CDR3 is CASRVGFRAFF. CDR3 coding DNA: TGTGCCAGCAGAGTGGGGTTTCGAGCTTTCTTT. The full variable domain, rest sourced from reference TRBV28 and TRBJ1-1, is DVKVTQSSRYLVKRTGEKVFLECVQDMDHENMFWYRQDPGLGLRLIYFSYDVKMKEKGDIPEGYSVSREKKERFSLILESASTNQTSMYLCASRVGFRAFFGQGTRLTVV.

The V call is TRBV6-5, the J call TRBJ2-1, with 10 bases aligning to TRBD2. CDR3 length: 17 amino acids. Germline-derived CDR1 and CDR2 are MNHEY and SVGAGI. The junction had 7 bases not matched to a gene; V was cut back by 0 bases and J by 5 bases. CDR3 sequence reads: CASSYSPLAGDHNEQFF. The CDR3 DNA follows: TGTGCCAGCAGTTACTCCCCTCTAGCGGGGGACCACAATGAGCAGTTCTTC.

This clonotype came up once. The rearrangement joins TRBV28 to TRBJ1-4; D gene ambiguous. V lost 6 bases, J lost 3 bases, and 23 bases lay in between. Germline loops: CDR1 MDHEN, CDR2 SYDVKM. The CDR3 covers 18 residues. The chain's CDR3 is CASSLSGVQKWANEKLFF. CDR3 nucleotides: TGTGCCAGCAGCCTTAGTGGGGTCCAAAAGTGGGCTAATGAAAAACTGTTTTTT.

The chain links TRBV24-1 to TRBJ2-7, with no clear D. Between the trimmed V and J ends, which lost 4 bases and 3 bases, there was a span of 21 bases. The CDR3 sequence is 17 residues long. Germline CDR1 reads KGHDR; CDR2 reads SFDVKD. The CDR3 nucleotides are TGTGCCACCAGTGACCCACATAGTGCCAGGCTAATCTACGAGCAGTACTTC. Protein: CATSDPHSARLIYEQYF.

This clonotype was detected only a few times. The V and J genes are TRBV20-1 and TRBJ2-1; D ambiguous. Trimming shortened V by 4 bases and J by 2 bases, and 6 bases separated the two germline ends. Germline CDR1 and CDR2: DFQATT and SNEGSKA (reference sequence). The CDR3 runs to 12 residues. Here the CDR3 reads CSATPPYNEQFF. The CDR3 nucleotides read TGCAGTGCTACGCCCCCCTACAATGAGCAGTTCTTC.

This clonotype was seen a handful of times. The V and J genes are TRBV20-1 and TRBJ2-1; no clear D gene. The CDR3 extends over 12 amino acids. Germline values: CDR1 DFQATT, CDR2 SNEGSKA (reference sequence). V lost 3 bases, J lost 8 bases, and 11 bases lay in between. The CDR3 DNA follows: TGCAGTGCTAGGTTCTTCGTGGATGAGCAGTTCTTC. This encodes CSARFFVDEQFF.

A word on this clonotype: A read error may explain this, as a much larger clone is one base away. The chain recombines TRBV7-6 with TRBJ2-5; 9 nucleotides agree with TRBD2. This CDR3 has 14 residues. The V gene's germline CDR1 is SGHVS and CDR2 FNYEAQ. The CDR3 reads CTSSSGLAQETQYF. The CDR3 DNA reads TGTACCAGCAGCTCGGGACTAGCACAAGAGACCCAGTACTTC. The variable domain in full, completed from reference TRBV7-6 and TRBJ2-5, reads GAGVSQSPRYKVTKRGQDVALRCDPISGHVSLYWYRQALGQGPEFLTYFNYEAQQDKSGLPNDRFSAERPEGSISTLTIQRTEQRDSAMYRCTSSSGLAQETQYFGPGTRLLVL.